Included here is one T cell receptor (beta chain) sequence, with context. Its cognate antigen is unknown. General observations from the study: Larger-cohort validation covered only one TCR beta V-J rearrangement. Tumor memory CD4+ T cell TCR gene usage clustered with blood and lymph node memory CD4+ cells and lymph node naive CD4+ cells.

CD4+CD45RO+CD25- cells were isolated as memory CD4+ T cells. Constant-region reverse primers amplified full-length variable regions, followed by semi-nested Nested Universal Primer A PCR. TCRdb independently ran MiXCR on the 5' RACE reads; one entry per CDR3 protein. The sample includes more than 40,000 distinct CDR3 sequences, approximately 31% of them seen just once. Sequenced: memory CD4+ T cells sorted from a lymph node. Subset noted: memory CD4+ T cells, CD4+CD45RO+CD25-. This sequence was found in a female donor with breast cancer.

Here the CDR3 DNA reads TGTGCCAGCAGTTTTAATGAAAAACTGTTTTTT. It encodes CASSFNEKLFF. The chain employs TRBV6-6 and TRBJ1-4; D ambiguous. This CDR3 contains 11 residues. The germline V gene encodes CDR1 MNHNY and CDR2 SVGAGI (reference sequence). Trimming pared 4 bases from V and 4 bases from J, leaving 1 base between.